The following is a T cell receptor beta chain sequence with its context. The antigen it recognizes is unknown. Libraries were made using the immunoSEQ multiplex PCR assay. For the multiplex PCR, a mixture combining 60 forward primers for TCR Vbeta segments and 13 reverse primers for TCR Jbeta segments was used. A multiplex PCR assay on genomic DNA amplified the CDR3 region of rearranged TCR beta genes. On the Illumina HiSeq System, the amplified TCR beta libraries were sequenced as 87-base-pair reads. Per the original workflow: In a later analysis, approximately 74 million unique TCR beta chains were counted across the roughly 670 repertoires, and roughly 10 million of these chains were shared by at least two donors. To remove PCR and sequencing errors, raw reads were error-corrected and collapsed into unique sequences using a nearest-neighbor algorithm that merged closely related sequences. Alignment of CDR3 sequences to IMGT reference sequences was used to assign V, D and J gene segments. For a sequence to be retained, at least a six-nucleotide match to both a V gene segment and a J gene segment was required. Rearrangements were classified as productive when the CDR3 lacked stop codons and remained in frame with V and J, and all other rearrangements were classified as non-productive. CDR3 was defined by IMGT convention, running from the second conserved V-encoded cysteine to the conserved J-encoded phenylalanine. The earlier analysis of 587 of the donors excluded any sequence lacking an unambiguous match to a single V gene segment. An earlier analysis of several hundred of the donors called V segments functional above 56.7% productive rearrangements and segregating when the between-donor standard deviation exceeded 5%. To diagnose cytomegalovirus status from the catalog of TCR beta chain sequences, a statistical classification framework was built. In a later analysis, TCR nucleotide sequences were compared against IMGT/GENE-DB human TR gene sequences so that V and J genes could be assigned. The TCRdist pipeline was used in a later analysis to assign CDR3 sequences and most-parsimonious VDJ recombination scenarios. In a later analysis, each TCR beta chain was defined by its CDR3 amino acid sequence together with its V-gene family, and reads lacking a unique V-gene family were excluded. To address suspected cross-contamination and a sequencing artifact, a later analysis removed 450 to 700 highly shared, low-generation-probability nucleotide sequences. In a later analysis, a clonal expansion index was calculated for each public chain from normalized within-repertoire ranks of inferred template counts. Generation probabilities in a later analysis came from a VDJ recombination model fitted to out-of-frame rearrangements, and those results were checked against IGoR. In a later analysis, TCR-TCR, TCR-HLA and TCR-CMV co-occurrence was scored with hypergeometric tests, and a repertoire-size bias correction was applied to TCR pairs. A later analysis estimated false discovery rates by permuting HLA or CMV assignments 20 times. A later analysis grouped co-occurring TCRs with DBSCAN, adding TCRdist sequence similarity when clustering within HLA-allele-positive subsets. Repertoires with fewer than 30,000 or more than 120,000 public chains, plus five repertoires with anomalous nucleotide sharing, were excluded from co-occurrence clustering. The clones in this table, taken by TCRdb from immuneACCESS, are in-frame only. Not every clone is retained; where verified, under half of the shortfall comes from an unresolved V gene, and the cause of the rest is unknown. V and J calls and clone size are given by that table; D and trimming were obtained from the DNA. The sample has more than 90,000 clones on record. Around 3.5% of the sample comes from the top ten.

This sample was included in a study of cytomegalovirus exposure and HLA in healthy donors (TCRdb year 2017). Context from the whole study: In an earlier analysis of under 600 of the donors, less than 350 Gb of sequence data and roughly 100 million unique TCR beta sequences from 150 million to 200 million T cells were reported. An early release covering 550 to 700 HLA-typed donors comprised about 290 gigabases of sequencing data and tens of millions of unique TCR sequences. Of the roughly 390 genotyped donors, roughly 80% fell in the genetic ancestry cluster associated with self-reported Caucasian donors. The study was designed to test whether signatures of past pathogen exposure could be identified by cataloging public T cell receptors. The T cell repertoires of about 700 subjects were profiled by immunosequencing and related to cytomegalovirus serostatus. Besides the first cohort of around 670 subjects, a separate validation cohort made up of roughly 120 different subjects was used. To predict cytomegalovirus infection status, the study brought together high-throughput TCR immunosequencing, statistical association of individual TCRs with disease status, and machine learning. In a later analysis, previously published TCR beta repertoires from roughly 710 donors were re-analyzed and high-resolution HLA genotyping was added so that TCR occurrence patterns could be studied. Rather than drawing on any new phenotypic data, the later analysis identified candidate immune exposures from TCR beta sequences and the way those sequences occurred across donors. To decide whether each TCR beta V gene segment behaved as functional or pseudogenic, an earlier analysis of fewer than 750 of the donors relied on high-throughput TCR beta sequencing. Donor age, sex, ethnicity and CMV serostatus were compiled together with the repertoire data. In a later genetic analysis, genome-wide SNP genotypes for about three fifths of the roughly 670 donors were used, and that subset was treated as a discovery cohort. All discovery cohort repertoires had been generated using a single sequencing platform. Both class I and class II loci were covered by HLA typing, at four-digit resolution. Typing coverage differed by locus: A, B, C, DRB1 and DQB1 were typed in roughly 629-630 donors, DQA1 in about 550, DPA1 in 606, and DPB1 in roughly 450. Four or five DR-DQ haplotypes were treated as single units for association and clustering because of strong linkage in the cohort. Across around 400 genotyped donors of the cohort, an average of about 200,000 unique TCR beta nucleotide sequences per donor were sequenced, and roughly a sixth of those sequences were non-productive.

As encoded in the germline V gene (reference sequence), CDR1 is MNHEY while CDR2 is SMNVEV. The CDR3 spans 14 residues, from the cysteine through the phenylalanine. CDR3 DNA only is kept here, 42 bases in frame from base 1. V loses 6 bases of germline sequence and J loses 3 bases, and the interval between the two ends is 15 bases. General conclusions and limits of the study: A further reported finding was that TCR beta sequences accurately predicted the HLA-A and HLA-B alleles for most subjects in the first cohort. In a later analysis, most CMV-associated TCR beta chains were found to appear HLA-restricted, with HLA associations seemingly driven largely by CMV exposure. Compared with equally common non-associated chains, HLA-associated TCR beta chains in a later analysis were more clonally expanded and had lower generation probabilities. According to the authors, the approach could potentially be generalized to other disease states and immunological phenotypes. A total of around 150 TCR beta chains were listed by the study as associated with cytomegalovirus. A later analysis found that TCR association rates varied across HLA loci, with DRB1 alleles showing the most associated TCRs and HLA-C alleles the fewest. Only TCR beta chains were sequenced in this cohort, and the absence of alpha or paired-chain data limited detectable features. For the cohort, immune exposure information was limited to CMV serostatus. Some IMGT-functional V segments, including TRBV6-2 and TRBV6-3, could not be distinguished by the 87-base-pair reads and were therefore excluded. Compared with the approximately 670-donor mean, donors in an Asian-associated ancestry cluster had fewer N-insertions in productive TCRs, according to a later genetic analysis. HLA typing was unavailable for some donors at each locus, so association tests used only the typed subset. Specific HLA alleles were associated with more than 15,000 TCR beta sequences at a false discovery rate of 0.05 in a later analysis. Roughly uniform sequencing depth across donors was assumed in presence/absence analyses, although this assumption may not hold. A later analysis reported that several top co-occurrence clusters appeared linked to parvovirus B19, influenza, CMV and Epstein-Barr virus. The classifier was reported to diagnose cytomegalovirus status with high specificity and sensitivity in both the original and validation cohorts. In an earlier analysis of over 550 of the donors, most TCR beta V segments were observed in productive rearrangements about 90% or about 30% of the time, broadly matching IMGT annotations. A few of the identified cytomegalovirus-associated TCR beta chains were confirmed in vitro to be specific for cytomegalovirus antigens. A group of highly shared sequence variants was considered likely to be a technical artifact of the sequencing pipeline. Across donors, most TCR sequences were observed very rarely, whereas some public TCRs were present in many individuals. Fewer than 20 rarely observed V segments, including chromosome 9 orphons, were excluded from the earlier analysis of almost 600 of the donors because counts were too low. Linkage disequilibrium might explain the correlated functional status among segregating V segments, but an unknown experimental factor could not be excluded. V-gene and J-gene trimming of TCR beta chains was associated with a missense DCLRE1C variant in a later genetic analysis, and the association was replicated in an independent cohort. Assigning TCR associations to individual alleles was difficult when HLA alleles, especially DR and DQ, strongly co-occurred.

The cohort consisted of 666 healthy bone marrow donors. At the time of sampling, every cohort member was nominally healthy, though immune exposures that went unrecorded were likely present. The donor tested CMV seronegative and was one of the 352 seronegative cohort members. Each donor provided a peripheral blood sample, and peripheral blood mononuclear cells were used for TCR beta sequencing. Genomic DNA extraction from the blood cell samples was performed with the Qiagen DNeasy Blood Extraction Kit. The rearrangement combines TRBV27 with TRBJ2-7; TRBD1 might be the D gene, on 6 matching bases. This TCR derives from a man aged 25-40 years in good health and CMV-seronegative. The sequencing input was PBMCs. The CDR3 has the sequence CASSLDRLHYEQYF. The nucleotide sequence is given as TGTGCCAGCAGCCTCGACAGGCTCCACTACGAGCAGTACTTC.